The clone carrying this T cell receptor (beta chain) has at least ten counts. 5'RACE with 10-nucleotide random UMIs produced the cDNA. TCRdb used MiXCR to reprocess the 5' RACE reads, holding one entry per CDR3 protein. The table shows 45,000 to 50,000 distinct CDR3 sequences, with around 4% occurring only once. This entry belongs to a study of neurological immune-mediated disorders. Background on the study: Relapsing-remitting disease affected about 30, and secondary progressive 3, of some 34 multiple sclerosis patients.

The starting material, 2 million PBMCs stored at -80 C, gave rise to the unsorted libraries. The CDR3 runs 12 residues. Germline assignment: CDR1 MDHEN and CDR2 SYDVKM. Between the trimmed V and J ends, which lost 2 bases and 4 bases, there was a span of 3 bases. This TCR was recovered from a woman in her fifties or sixties with multiple sclerosis. This rearrangement joins TRBV28 to TRBJ1-5; unclear D gene. The sequencing sample was made of PBMCs. The CDR3: CASSLKNQPQHF. The DNA of the CDR3 is TGTGCCAGCAGTTTAAAGAATCAGCCCCAGCATTTT.